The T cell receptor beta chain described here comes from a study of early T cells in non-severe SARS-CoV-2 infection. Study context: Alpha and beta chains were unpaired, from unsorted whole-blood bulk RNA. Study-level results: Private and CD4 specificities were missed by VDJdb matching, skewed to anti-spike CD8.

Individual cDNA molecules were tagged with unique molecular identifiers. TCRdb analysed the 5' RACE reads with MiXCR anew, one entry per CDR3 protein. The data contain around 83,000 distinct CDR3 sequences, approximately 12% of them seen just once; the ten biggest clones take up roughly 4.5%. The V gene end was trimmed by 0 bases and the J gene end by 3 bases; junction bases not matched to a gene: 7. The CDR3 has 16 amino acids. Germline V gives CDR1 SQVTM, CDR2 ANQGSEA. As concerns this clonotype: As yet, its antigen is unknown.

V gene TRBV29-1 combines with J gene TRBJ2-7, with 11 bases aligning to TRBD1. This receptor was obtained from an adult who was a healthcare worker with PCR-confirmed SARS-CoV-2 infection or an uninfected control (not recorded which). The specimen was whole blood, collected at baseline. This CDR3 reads CSVEDGGTGGYYEQYF. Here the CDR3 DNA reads TGCAGCGTTGAAGATGGCGGGACAGGGGGGTACTACGAGCAGTACTTC.